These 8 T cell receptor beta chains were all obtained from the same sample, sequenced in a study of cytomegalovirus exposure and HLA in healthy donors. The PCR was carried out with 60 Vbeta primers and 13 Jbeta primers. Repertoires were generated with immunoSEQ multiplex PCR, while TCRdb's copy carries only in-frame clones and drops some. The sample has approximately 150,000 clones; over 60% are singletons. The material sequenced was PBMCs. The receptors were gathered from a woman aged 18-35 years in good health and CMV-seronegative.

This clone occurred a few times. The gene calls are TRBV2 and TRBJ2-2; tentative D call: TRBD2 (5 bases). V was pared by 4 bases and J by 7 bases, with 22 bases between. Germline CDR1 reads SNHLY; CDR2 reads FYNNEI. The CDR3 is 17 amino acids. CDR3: CASSAEAGRRAGGELFF. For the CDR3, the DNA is TGTGCCAGCAGTGCCGAGGCGGGCCGGCGGGCGGGCGGGGAGCTGTTTTTT.

CDR3 amino acids: CASSFSAVHYNEQFF. The DNA of the CDR3 is TGTGCCAGCAGTTTTTCTGCGGTTCACTACAATGAGCAGTTCTTC. V is TRBV28 and J is TRBJ2-1; D is uncertain. CDR1 is MDHEN and CDR2 is SYDVKM in the germline V gene. This CDR3 contains 15 residues. The V end was cut by 3 bases, the J end by 3 bases, with 12 bases between.

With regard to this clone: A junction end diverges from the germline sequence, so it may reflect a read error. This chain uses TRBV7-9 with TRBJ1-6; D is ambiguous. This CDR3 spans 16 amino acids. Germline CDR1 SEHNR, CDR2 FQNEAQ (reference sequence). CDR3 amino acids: CSSSLLTGSYNSPLHF. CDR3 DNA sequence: TGTTCCAGCAGCTTATTAACGGGATCCTATAATTCACCCCTCCACTTT.

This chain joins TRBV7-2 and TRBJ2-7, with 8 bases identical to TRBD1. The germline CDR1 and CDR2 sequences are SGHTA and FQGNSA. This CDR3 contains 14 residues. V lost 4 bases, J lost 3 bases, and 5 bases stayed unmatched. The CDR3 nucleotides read TGTGCCAGCAGCTCCGGGACAGGTTTCTACGAGCAGTACTTC. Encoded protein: CASSSGTGFYEQYF.

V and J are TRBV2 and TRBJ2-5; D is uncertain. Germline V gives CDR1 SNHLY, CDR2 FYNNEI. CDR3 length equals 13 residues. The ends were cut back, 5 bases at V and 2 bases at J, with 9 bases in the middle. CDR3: CASSHDLQETQYF. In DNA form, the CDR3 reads TGTGCCAGCAGTCACGACTTGCAAGAGACCCAGTACTTC.

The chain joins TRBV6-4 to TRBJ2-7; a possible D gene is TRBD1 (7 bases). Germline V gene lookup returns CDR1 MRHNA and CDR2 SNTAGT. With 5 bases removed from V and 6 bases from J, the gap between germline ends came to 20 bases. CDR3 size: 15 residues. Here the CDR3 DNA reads TGTGCCAGCAGTCACGGGACAGAAATGCGGGGCGAGCAGTACTTC. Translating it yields CASSHGTEMRGEQYF.

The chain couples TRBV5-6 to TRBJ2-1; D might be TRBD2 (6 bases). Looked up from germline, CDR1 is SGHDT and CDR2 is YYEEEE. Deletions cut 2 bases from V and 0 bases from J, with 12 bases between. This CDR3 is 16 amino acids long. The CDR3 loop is CASSFGGTSSYNEQFF. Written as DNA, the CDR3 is TGTGCCAGCAGCTTCGGCGGGACGAGCTCCTACAATGAGCAGTTCTTC.

The CDR3 spells CSVEVRGNSYEQYF. The DNA of the CDR3 is TGCAGCGTTGAGGTAAGGGGCAACTCCTACGAGCAGTACTTC. The V call is TRBV29-1, the J call TRBJ2-7, with D maybe TRBD1 (5 bases). V lost 3 bases, J lost 0 bases, and 12 bases lay in between. CDR3 length: 14 amino acids. The V gene's germline CDR1 is SQVTM and CDR2 ANQGSEA.